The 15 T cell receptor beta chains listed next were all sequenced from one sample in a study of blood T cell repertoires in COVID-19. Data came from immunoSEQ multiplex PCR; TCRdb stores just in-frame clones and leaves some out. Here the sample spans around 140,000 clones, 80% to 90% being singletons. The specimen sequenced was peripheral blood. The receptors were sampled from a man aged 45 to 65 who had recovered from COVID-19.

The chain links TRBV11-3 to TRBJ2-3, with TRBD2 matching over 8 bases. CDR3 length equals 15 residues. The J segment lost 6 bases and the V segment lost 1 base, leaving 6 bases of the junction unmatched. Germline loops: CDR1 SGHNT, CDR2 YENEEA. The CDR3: CASSLGLAGPDTQYF. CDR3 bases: TGTGCCAGCAGCTTAGGGCTAGCGGGCCCGGATACGCAGTATTTT. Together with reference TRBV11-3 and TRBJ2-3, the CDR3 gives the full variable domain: EAGVVQSPRYKIIEKKQPVAFWCNPISGHNTLYWYLQNLGQGPELLIRYENEEAVDDSQLPKDRFSAERLKGVDSTLKIQPAELGDSAVYLCASSLGLAGPDTQYFGPGTRLTVL.

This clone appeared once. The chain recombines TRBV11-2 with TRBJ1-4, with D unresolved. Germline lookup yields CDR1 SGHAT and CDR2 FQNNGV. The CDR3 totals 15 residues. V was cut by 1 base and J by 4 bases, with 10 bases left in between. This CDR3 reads CASSLARRHNEKLFF. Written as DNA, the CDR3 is TGTGCCAGCAGCTTAGCCCGCCGACATAATGAAAAACTGTTTTTT.

The CDR3 loop reads CASSLVVGGGTDTQYF. The CDR3 DNA reads TGTGCCAGCAGCTTAGTGGTCGGGGGAGGCACAGATACGCAGTATTTT. The chain uses TRBV7-6 and TRBJ2-3, with a tentative D call TRBD2 (6 bases). Germline assignment: CDR1 SGHVS and CDR2 FNYEAQ. The ends were cut back, 1 base at V and 1 base at J, with 12 bases in the middle. This CDR3 is 16 amino acids long.

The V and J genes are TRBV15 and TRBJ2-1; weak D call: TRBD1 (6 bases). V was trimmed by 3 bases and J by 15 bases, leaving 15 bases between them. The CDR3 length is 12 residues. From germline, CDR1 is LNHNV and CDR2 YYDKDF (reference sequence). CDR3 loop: CATSSPGTNPFF. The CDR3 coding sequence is TGTGCCACCAGCAGCCCAGGGACAAACCCGTTCTTC.

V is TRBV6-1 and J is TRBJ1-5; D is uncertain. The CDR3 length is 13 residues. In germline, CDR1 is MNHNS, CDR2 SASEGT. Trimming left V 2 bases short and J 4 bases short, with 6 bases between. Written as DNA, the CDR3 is TGTGCCAGCAGTGAACGGGTTAATCAGCCCCAGCATTTT. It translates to CASSERVNQPQHF.

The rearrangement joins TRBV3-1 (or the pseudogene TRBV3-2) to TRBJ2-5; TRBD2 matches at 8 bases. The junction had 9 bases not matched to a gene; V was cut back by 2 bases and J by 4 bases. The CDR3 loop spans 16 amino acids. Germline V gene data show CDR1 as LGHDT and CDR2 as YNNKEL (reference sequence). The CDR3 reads CASSQRITGGRETQYF. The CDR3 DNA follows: TGTGCCAGCAGCCAACGTATTACGGGGGGGAGAGAGACCCAGTACTTC.

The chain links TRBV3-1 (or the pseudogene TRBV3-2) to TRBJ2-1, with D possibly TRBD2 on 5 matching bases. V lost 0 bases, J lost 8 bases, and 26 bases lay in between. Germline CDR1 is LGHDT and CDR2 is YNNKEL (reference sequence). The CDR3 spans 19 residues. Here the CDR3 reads CASSQDLGPDRRAGDEQFF. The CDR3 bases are TGTGCCAGCAGCCAAGATTTAGGCCCTGACCGAAGGGCGGGCGATGAGCAGTTCTTC.

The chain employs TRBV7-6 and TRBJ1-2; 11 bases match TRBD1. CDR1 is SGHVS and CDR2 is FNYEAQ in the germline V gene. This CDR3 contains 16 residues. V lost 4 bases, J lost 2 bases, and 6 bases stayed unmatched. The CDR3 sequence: CASSYSGTGGNYGYTF. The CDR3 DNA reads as TGTGCCAGCAGCTACTCCGGGACAGGGGGGAACTATGGCTACACCTTC.

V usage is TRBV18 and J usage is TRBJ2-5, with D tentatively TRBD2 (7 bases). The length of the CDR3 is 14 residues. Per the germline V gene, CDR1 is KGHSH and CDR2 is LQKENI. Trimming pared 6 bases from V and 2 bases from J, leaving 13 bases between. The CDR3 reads CASSPGEGQETQYF. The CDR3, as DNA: TGTGCCAGCTCTCCAGGGGAGGGTCAAGAGACCCAGTACTTC.

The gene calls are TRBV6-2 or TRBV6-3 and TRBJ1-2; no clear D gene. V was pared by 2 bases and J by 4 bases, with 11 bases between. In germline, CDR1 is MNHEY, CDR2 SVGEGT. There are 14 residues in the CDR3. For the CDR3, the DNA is TGTGCCAGCAGTTACGTAACAGAGAGCTATGGCTACACCTTC. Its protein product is CASSYVTESYGYTF.

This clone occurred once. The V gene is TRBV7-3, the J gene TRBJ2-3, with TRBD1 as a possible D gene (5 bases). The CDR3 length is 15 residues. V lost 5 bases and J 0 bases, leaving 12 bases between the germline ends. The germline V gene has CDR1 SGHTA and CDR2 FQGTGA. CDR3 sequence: CASSPIGVSTDTQYF. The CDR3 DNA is TGTGCCAGCAGCCCTATAGGGGTTAGCACAGATACGCAGTATTTT.

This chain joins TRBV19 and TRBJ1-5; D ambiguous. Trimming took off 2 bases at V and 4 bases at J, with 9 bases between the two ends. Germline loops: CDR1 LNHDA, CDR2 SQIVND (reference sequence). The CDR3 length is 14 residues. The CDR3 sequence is CASSIREVNQPQHF. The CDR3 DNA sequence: TGTGCCAGTAGTATAAGAGAGGTGAATCAGCCCCAGCATTTT.

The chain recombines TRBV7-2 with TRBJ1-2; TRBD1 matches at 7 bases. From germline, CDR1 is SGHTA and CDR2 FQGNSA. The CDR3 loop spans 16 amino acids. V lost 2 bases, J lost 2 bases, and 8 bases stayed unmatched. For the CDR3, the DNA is TGTGCCAGCAGCTTACAACCGGGACAGATAAACTATGGCTACACCTTC. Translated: CASSLQPGQINYGYTF.

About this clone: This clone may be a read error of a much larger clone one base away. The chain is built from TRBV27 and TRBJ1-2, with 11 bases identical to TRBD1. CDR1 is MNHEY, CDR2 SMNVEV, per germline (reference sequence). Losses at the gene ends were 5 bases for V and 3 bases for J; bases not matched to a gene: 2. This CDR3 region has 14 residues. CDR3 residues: CASSRTGGDYGYTF. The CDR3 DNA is TGTGCCAGCAGTCGGACAGGGGGCGACTATGGCTACACCTTC.

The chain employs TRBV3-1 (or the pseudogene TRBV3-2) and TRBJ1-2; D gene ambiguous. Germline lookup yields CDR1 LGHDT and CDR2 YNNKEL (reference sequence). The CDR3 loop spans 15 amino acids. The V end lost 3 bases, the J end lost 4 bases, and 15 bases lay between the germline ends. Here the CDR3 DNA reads TGTGCCAGCAGCCATCTGGAAGGCCGGGGCTATGGCTACACCTTC. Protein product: CASSHLEGRGYGYTF.